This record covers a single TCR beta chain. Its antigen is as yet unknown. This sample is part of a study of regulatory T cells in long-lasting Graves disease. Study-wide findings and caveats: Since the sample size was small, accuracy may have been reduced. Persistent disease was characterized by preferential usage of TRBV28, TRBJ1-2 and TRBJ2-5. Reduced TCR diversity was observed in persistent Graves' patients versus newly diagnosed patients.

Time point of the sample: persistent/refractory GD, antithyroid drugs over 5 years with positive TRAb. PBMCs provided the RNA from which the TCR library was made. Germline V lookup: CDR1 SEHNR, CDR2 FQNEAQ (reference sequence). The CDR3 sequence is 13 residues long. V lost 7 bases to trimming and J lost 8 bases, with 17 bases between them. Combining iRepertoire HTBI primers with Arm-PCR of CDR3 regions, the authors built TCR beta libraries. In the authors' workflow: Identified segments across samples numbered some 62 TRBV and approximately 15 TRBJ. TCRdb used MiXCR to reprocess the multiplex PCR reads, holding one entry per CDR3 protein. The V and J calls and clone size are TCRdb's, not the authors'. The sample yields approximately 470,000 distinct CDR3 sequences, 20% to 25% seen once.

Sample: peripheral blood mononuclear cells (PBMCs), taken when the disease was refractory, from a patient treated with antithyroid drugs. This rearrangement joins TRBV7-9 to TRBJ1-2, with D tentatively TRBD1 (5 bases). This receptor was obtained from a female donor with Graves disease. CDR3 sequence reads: CASTDQEGLGYTF. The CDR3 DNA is TGTGCCAGCACCGATCAGGAGGGACTGGGCTACACCTTC.